A single sample is the source of the 14 T cell receptor beta chains below, sequenced in a study of Ad26.COV2.S vaccination and SARS-CoV-2 variants. Clones were read by immunoSEQ multiplex PCR, and TCRdb kept only the in-frame ones, dropping some. This table holds about 390,000 clones, approximately 92% found once. Treatment defined: some 20 received Ad26.COV2.S at low or high dose, single or two shots; 5 received placebo; per-sample allocation not given. All samples were drawn on day 63, counting from the first vaccine or placebo injection. Here the sequenced sample was peripheral blood, taken in a trial of Ad26.COV2.S vaccine versus placebo. These receptors were collected from a person aged 18-60 years who received the Ad26.COV2.S COVID-19 vaccine or a placebo.

The chain employs TRBV21-1 and TRBJ1-5; TRBD1 was called by the table and not checked on the DNA. TRBV21-1 is reported as a pseudogene. The CDR3 consists of 14 residues. CDR3 in DNA: TGTGCCAGCAGCAGTTCAGGGGGCAATCAGCCCCAGCATTTT. Translation: CASSSSGGNQPQHF.

V gene TRBV5-1 combines with J gene TRBJ2-3; TRBD2 might be the D (6 bases). Germline-derived CDR1 and CDR2 are SGHRS and YFSETQ. The V end lost 2 bases, the J end lost 0 bases, and 19 bases lay between the germline ends. The CDR3 totals 18 residues. The CDR3 DNA follows: TGCGCCAGCAGCTTTGGGGACCGGGAGTTTTATAGCACAGATACGCAGTATTTT. It codes for CASSFGDREFYSTDTQYF.

V usage is TRBV7-2 and J usage is TRBJ1-3; D is perhaps TRBD1 (6 bases). The CDR3 is 18 residues long. Germline V gene data show CDR1 as SGHTA and CDR2 as FQGNSA. V shed 6 bases and J shed 0 bases, with 21 bases lying between them. CDR3 sequence reads: CASSQQGGQTSSGNTIYF. The DNA of the CDR3 is TGTGCCAGCAGTCAACAAGGCGGACAGACGAGCTCTGGAAACACCATATATTTT.

This clone was observed once. The chain carries TRBV6-5 and TRBJ1-3; D ambiguous. Trimming pared 3 bases from V and 3 bases from J, leaving 9 bases between. Germline CDR1 is MNHEY and CDR2 is SVGAGI. This CDR3 comprises 14 residues. CDR3 sequence reads: CASSYKAYGNTIYF. The CDR3 bases are TGTGCCAGCAGTTATAAGGCTTATGGAAACACCATATATTTT.

Only one count was recorded for this clone. This chain connects TRBV11-2 to TRBJ2-5; 9 nucleotides align to TRBD2. Germline trimming cut 1 base from V and 4 bases from J; bases unmatched to any gene: 7. Germline V CDR1 and CDR2: SGHAT, FQNNGV. The CDR3 covers 16 residues. The CDR3 DNA is TGTGCCAGCAGCTTAGGGTACGCGGGGGGGACAGAGACCCAGTACTTC. The encoded protein is CASSLGYAGGTETQYF.

The rearrangement uses TRBV18 and TRBJ1-1; TRBD1 might be the D (5 bases). Germline CDR1 reads KGHSH; CDR2 reads LQKENI. The CDR3 is 12 amino acids. Between the trimmed V and J ends, which lost 3 bases and 4 bases, there was a span of 6 bases. The CDR3 DNA reads TGTGCCAGCTCACCGGGGGTCACTGAAGCTTTCTTT. Translated: CASSPGVTEAFF.

The rearrangement joins TRBV6-2 or TRBV6-3 to TRBJ2-5, with D unclear. Trimming removed 6 bases at V and 7 bases at J, with 15 bases between. Germline assignment: CDR1 MNHEY and CDR2 SVGEGT. CDR3 length: 13 amino acids. CDR3 DNA sequence: TGTGCCAGCAGCCTACACTCCGGTCGGACCCAGTACTTC. Protein product: CASSLHSGRTQYF.

The table lists this clone with a few counts. V gene TRBV7-9 combines with J gene TRBJ2-1; TRBD2 aligns across 8 bases. Unmatched junction bases numbered 4, after V lost 1 base and J lost 5 bases. CDR1 SEHNR and CDR2 FQNEAQ come from the germline V gene (reference sequence). This CDR3 is built from 15 residues. The CDR3 protein is CASSLVGSGDNEQFF. CDR3 bases: TGTGCCAGCAGCTTAGTTGGTAGCGGGGACAATGAGCAGTTCTTC.

The chain recombines TRBV10-2 with TRBJ1-6, with a weak D call TRBD1 (6 bases). The V end lost 6 bases, the J end lost 5 bases, and 11 bases lay between the germline ends. This CDR3 is built from 14 residues. In germline, CDR1 is WSHSY, CDR2 SAAADI. CDR3 region: CASRRRDNNSPLHF. The CDR3 DNA follows: TGCGCCAGCAGGAGACGGGACAATAATTCACCCCTCCACTTT.

CDR3 in amino acids: CASSQGVGEQFF. In DNA, the CDR3 is TGTGCCAGCAGCCAGGGTGTGGGGGAGCAGTTCTTC. The V and J genes are TRBV5-4 and TRBJ2-1; TRBD1 might be the D (5 bases). Germline V lookup: CDR1 SGHNT, CDR2 YYREEE (reference sequence). The CDR3 spans 12 residues. V was shortened by 4 bases and J by 10 bases, with 12 bases between the two germline ends. Full variable domain (outside the CDR3, taken from reference TRBV5-4 and TRBJ2-1): ETGVTQSPTHLIKTRGQQVTLRCSSQSGHNTVSWYQQALGQGPQFIFQYYREEENGRGNFPPRFSGLQFPNYSSELNVNALELDDSALYLCASSQGVGEQFFGPGTRLTVL.

V gene TRBV10-3 combines with J gene TRBJ2-1; D may be TRBD1 (6 bases). Germline V gene lookup returns CDR1 ENHRY and CDR2 SYGVKD. Trimming stripped 2 bases from V and 4 bases from J, with 18 bases between. The CDR3 is 17 residues long. The DNA of the CDR3 is TGTGCCATCAGTGAGACTCCGGGACAACAGTCGTACAATGAGCAGTTCTTC. It encodes CAISETPGQQSYNEQFF.

This clone was seen only once. The chain has TRBV5-1 and TRBJ2-2; perhaps TRBD2 as D (6 bases). V was pared by 4 bases and J by 1 base, with 14 bases between. Per the germline V gene, CDR1 is SGHRS and CDR2 is YFSETQ. The CDR3 consists of 16 residues. CDR3 in amino acids: CASSRPGLRNTGELFF. As DNA, the CDR3 is TGCGCCAGCAGCCGCCCGGGACTCAGGAACACCGGGGAGCTGTTTTTT. The full variable domain, completed using reference TRBV5-1 and TRBJ2-2, is KAGVTQTPRYLIKTRGQQVTLSCSPISGHRSVSWYQQTPGQGLQFLFEYFSETQRNKGNFPGRFSGRQFSNSRSEMNVSTLELGDSALYLCASSRPGLRNTGELFFGEGSRLTVL.

CDR3 residues: CASSSLAGRYNEQFF. CDR3 sequence (DNA): TGTGCCAGCAGCTCCCTAGCGGGGAGATACAATGAGCAGTTCTTC. V gene TRBV7-9 combines with J gene TRBJ2-1; 9 bases fit TRBD2. The germline V gene encodes CDR1 SEHNR and CDR2 FQNEAQ (reference sequence). V dropped 4 bases and J dropped 4; count of bases not matched to a gene: 5. This CDR3 region has 15 residues.

The J gene is TRBJ2-7, the V gene TRBV6-5, with D maybe TRBD2 (6 bases). Germline lookup yields CDR1 MNHEY and CDR2 SVGAGI. The CDR3 has 14 residues. The V and J ends lost 8 bases and 7 bases respectively, with 21 bases between them. As DNA, the CDR3 is TGTGCCAGCTCTTCGGGGTTTTCGGAGGGGGAGCAGTACTTC. Its protein product is CASSSGFSEGEQYF.